This entry lists 9 T cell receptor beta chains sequenced from one sample in a study of T cell changes during pregnancy in multiple sclerosis. TCRdb keeps only in-frame clones here, not all; method: immunoSEQ multiplex PCR. The sample includes around 84,000 clones, roughly 94% of them seen just once. The sequencing here drew on peripheral blood, taken in the second trimester of pregnancy. These receptors came from a female donor in good health, enrolled as a control in a pregnancy study.

The rearrangement joins TRBV15 to TRBJ2-4, with TRBD2 as a possible D gene (7 bases). This CDR3 has 15 amino acids. Germline loops: CDR1 LNHNV, CDR2 YYDKDF (reference sequence). V was cut by 0 bases and J by 9 bases, with 15 bases left in between. The CDR3, as DNA: TGTGCCACCAGCAGAGAGTTGGGAGGGGGTGGCATTCAGTACTTC. It yields the protein CATSRELGGGGIQYF.

The V call is TRBV27, the J call TRBJ2-1; 7 bases match TRBD1. Germline V gives CDR1 MNHEY, CDR2 SMNVEV (reference sequence). V lost 6 bases and J lost 4; bases outside the gene matches: 9. The length of the CDR3 is 15 residues. CDR3 DNA sequence: TGTGCCAGCAGGCCGGGACAGAGGCCATACAATGAGCAGTTCTTC. Translated, it gives CASRPGQRPYNEQFF.

The table lists this clone with a count of one. The J gene is TRBJ2-7, the V gene TRBV28; 7 bases line up with TRBD1. Trimming cost V 7 bases and J 2 bases; bases outside gene matches: 5. The CDR3 contains 13 residues. The germline V gene encodes CDR1 MDHEN and CDR2 SYDVKM. Here the CDR3 reads CASKGAPTYEQYF. The DNA for the CDR3 is TGTGCCAGCAAGGGGGCTCCCACCTACGAGCAGTACTTC.

The chain links TRBV5-1 to TRBJ1-1, with a possible D match to TRBD1 (6 bases). The CDR3 is 14 residues long. Germline V gene lookup returns CDR1 SGHRS and CDR2 YFSETQ. V shed 3 bases and J shed 0 bases, with 9 bases lying between them. This CDR3 is CASSSGTMNTEAFF. The CDR3 nucleotides are TGCGCCAGCAGCTCCGGGACAATGAACACTGAAGCTTTCTTT.

This chain joins TRBV6-4 and TRBJ1-5, with 9 bases aligning to TRBD1. The junction had 10 bases not matched to a gene; V was cut back by 2 bases and J by 5 bases. This CDR3 is built from 17 residues. Per the germline V gene, CDR1 is MRHNA and CDR2 is SNTAGT. CDR3 amino acids: CASSDPQRTGDYQPQHF. In DNA, the CDR3 is TGTGCCAGCAGTGACCCCCAGCGGACAGGGGATTATCAGCCCCAGCATTTT.

The chain is built from TRBV25-1 and TRBJ2-6; tentative D call: TRBD2 (5 bases). The V and J ends lost 8 bases and 2 bases respectively, with 7 bases between them. Germline loops: CDR1 MGHDK, CDR2 SYGVNS. This CDR3 contains 13 residues. The CDR3 bases are TGTGCCAGCGCCGGGGCTGGGGCCAACGTCCTGACTTTC. This translates into CASAGAGANVLTF.

V usage is TRBV30 and J usage is TRBJ1-2; no definite D call. Looked up from germline, CDR1 is GTSNPN and CDR2 is SVGIG (reference sequence). Trimming cost V 3 bases and J 0 bases, with 8 bases left between them. This CDR3 has 13 residues. In DNA form, the CDR3 reads TGTGCCTGGAGCCCACTCCCTAACTATGGCTACACCTTC. Its translation is CAWSPLPNYGYTF.

The chain carries TRBV28 and TRBJ2-5; 11 nucleotides align to TRBD1. Looked up from germline, CDR1 is MDHEN and CDR2 is SYDVKM. This CDR3 is 15 amino acids long. With V trimmed by 3 bases and J by 3 bases, 3 bases remained unmatched. The CDR3: CASSFAGQGEETQYF. As DNA, the CDR3 is TGTGCCAGCAGTTTTGCGGGACAGGGGGAAGAGACCCAGTACTTC.

This CDR3 is CASSIRGGEQFF. CDR3 sequence (DNA): TGTGCCAGTAGTATTCGGGGGGGTGAGCAGTTCTTC. This chain links TRBV19 with TRBJ2-1, with 8 bases that match TRBD2. Germline V gene sequence: CDR1 LNHDA, CDR2 SQIVND (reference sequence). The V gene end was trimmed by 3 bases and the J gene end by 9 bases; junction bases not matched to a gene: 1. The CDR3 contains 12 residues.